One T cell receptor beta chain is described in this entry. TCRdb's copy holds only in-frame clones and misses some; the assay was immunoSEQ multiplex PCR. The sample has about 250,000 clones, 70% to 90% seen once. V was shortened by 3 bases and J by 1 base, with 10 bases between the two germline ends. Germline CDR1 reads LNHNV; CDR2 reads YYDKDF (reference sequence). The CDR3 length is 15 residues. The data originate from a study of blood T cell repertoires in COVID-19. Overall study context: There were acute and convalescent COVID-19 samples, and they came from the United States, Italy and Spain.

The material sequenced was peripheral blood. This receptor was identified in a woman aged 30 to 39 with COVID-19, enrolled during active disease. The chain recombines TRBV15 with TRBJ1-3; D unresolved. CDR3 protein: CATSSPAGSGNTIYF. The CDR3 nucleotides read TGTGCCACCAGCAGCCCCGCCGGTTCTGGAAACACCATATATTTT.